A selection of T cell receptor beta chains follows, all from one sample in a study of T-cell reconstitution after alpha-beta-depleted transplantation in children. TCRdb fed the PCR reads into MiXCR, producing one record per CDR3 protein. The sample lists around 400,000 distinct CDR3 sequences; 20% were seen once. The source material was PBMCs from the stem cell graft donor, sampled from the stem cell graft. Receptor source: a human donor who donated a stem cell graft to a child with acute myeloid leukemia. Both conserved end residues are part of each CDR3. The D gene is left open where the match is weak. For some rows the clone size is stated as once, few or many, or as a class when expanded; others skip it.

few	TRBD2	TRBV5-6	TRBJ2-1	TGTGCCAGCAGTTTTATAGCGGGAGTGTCCTACAATGAGCAGTTCTTC	CASSFIAGVSYNEQFF
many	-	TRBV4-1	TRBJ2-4	TGCGCCAGCAGCCAAGATCGGCAGACTACTCAGTACTTC	CASSQDRQTTQYF
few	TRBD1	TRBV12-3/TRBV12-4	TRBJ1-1	TGTGCCAGCAGTTGGGACAGGGTAACTGAAGCTTTCTTT	CASSWDRVTEAFF
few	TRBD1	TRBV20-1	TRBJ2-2	TGCAGTGCCCCCAGGGGGCGTTCGGCCGGGGAGCTGTTTTTT	CSAPRGRSAGELFF
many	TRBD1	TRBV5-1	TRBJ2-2	TGCGCCAGCAGCCACCGACAGGGGGCGCGTCTGGGCACCGGGGAGCTGTTTTTT	CASSHRQGARLGTGELFF
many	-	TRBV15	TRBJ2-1	TGTGCCACCAGCAGAGATCGCAGCGTTAGAGTGCAGTTCTTC	CATSRDRSVRVQFF
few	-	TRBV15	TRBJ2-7	TGTGCCACCAGCAGACACGGAGAAGAGCAGTACTTC	CATSRHGEEQYF
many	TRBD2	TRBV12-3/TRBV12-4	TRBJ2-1	TGTGCCAGCAGTTTGACTAGCGGAGTCAATGAGCAGTTCTTC	CASSLTSGVNEQFF
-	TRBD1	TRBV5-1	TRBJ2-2	TGCGCCAGCAGGTCGGACAGGGTTTCGAACACCGGGGAGCTGTTTTTT	CASRSDRVSNTGELFF
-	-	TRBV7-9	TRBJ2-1	TGTGCGAGCAGAGAGGGGTTAGCGGCCGGTGTGGATGAGCAGTTCTTC	CASREGLAAGVDEQFF
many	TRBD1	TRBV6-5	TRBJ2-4	TGTGCCAGCAGTTACGGGGACAGCGACATTCAGTACTTC	CASSYGDSDIQYF
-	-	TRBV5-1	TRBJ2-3	TGCGCCAGCAGCTCCCAGGAGGTATCGGATACGCAGTATTTT	CASSSQEVSDTQYF
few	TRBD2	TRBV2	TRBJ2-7	TGTGCCAGCGGGGGAGGGGTCTACGAGCAGTACTTC	CASGGGVYEQYF
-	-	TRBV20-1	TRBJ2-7	TGCAGTGCGAGACTTCGGGACTCCATAGCTTCAAACGGCTACGAGCAGTACTTC	CSARLRDSIASNGYEQYF
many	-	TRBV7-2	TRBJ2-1	TGTGCCAGCAGCCCCCGACCGGGACTCCAGTGTGAGTTC	CASSPRPGLQCEF
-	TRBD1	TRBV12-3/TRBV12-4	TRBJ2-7	TGTGCCAGCACCGACAGGGGAGACGAGCAGTACTTC	CASTDRGDEQYF
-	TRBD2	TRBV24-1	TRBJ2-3	TGTGCCACCAGTGAACCCCCCGGGACTAGCGGGAGTACGGATACGCAGTATTTT	CATSEPPGTSGSTDTQYF
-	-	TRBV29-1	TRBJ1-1	TGCAGCGTTGAAGATATGAACACTGAAGCTTTCTTT	CSVEDMNTEAFF
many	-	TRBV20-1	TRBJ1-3	TGCAGTGCTGCAGGGTCTGGAAACACCATATATTTT	CSAAGSGNTIYF
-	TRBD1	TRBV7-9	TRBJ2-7	TGTGCCAGCACCATTAGGCCCAGGACAGGGTCGCCCTACGAGCAGTACTTC	CASTIRPRTGSPYEQYF
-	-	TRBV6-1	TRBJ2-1	TGTGCCAGCAACAGGGCTTCGTACAATGAGCAGTTCTTC	CASNRASYNEQFF
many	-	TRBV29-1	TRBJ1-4	TGCAGCGTCGGGTCCCTCGGGGAAAAACTGTTTTTT	CSVGSLGEKLFF
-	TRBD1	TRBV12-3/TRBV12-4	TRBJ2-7	TGTGCCAGCAGTTTCAGGGGGCAGTACGAGCAGTACTTC	CASSFRGQYEQYF
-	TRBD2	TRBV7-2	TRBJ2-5	TGTGCCAGCAGCTTGGTAGCGGGAGTGGGGGAGGCCCAGTACTTC	CASSLVAGVGEAQYF
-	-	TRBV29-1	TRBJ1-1	TGCAGCGTTGTTGGGAGGAGTGATACTGAAGCTTTCTTT	CSVVGRSDTEAFF
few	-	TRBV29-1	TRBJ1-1	TGCAGCGTTGTATATTCGCCGAACACTGAAGCTTTCTTT	CSVVYSPNTEAFF
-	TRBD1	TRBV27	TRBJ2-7	TGTGCCAGCAGTTTATTTGGGACAGCCTACGAGCAGTACTTC	CASSLFGTAYEQYF
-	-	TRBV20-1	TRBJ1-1	TGCAGTGCTACGGCCTATGGACCGCACACTGAAGCTTTCTTT	CSATAYGPHTEAFF
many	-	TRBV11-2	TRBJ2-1	TGTGCCAGCAGCTTACGGCTAGCTTGGGACAATGAGCAGTTCTTC	CASSLRLAWDNEQFF
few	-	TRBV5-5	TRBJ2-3	TGTGCCAGCAGTCACCGGACTAGCACAGATACGCAGTATTTT	CASSHRTSTDTQYF
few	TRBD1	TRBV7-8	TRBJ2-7	TGTGCCACGGGAAGGGACAGGGTCTACGAGCAGTACTTC	CATGRDRVYEQYF
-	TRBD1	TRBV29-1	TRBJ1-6	TGCAGCGTTGGGGTCCCCACGGGACAGGGAGATTGGGCCCTCCACTTT	CSVGVPTGQGDWALHF
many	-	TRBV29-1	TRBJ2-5	TGCAGCGTTGATCCGGGTGTGACCCAGTACTTC	CSVDPGVTQYF
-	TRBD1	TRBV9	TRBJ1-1	TGTGCCAGCAGCGGACAGGGGACTGAAGCTTTCTTT	CASSGQGTEAFF
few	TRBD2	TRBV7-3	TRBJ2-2	TGTGCCAGCAGCCCCGAGAGCGGGAGGGCCGGGGAGCTGTTTTTT	CASSPESGRAGELFF
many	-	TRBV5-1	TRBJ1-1	TGTGCCAGCAGTCTCGACAGCCTGAACACTGAAGCTTTCTTT	CASSLDSLNTEAFF
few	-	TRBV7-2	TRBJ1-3	TGTGCCAGCAGCCCACGGACGGCCCCCCTCTCTGGAAACACCATATATTTT	CASSPRTAPLSGNTIYF
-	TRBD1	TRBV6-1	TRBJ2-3	TGTGCCAGCCACAGGGGGACAGATACGCAGTATTTT	CASHRGTDTQYF
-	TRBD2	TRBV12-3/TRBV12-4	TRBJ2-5	TGTGCCAGCAGACTCGGACTAGGGAGTGAGACCCAGTACTTC	CASRLGLGSETQYF
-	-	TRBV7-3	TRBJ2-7	TGTGCCAGCAGCATGACTGGGCAAGGGTACGAGCAGTACTTC	CASSMTGQGYEQYF
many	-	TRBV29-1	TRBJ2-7	TGCAGCGTTGCGGGAGAGAGGGAGCAGTACTTC	CSVAGEREQYF
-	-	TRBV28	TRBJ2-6	TGTGCCAGCAGTTTTTCGGGAGACTCTGGGGCCAACGTCCTGACTTTC	CASSFSGDSGANVLTF
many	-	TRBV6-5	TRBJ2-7	TGTGCCAGCAGTTACGGCGGGGGCGCGGTCTACGAGCAGTACTTC	CASSYGGGAVYEQYF
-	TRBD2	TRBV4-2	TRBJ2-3	TGTGCCAGCAGCCAAGAATTAGCGGGAGGGAACACAGATACGCAGTATTTT	CASSQELAGGNTDTQYF
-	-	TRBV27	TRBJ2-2	TGTGCCAGCGCCCGGAATGGACTGGGCACCGGGGAGCTGTTTTTT	CASARNGLGTGELFF